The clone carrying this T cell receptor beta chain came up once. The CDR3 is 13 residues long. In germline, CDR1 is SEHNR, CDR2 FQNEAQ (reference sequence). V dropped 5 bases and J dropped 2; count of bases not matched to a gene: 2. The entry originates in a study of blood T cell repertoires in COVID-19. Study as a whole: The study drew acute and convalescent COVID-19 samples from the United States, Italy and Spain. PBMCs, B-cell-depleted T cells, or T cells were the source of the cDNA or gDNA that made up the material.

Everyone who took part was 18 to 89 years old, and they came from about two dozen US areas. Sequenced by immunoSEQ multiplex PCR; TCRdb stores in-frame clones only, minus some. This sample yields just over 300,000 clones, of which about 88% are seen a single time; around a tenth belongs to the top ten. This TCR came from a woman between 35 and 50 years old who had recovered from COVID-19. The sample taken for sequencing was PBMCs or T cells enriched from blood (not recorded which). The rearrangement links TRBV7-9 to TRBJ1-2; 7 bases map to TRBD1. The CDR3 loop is CASSRDSNYGYTF. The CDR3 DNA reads TGTGCCAGCAGCCGGGACAGCAACTATGGCTACACCTTC.